Listed here are 19 T cell receptor beta chains from one sample, sequenced in a study of blood T cell repertoires in COVID-19. Sequencing was performed with immunoSEQ multiplex PCR; in TCRdb, only in-frame clones are kept and a portion is missing. The data show approximately 360,000 clones, roughly 88% seen once. Specimen: PBMCs or T cells enriched from blood (not recorded which). Every receptor here comes from a woman aged 25 to 39 with acute COVID-19.

The chain couples TRBV24-1 to TRBJ2-1; a weak D match, TRBD1 (5 bases). The germline gives CDR1 KGHDR, CDR2 SFDVKD. CDR3 length: 16 residues. The V end lost 4 bases, the J end lost 7 bases, and 19 bases lay between the germline ends. The CDR3 protein is CATSENGRAVRNEQFF. The DNA of the CDR3 is TGTGCCACCAGTGAAAACGGCAGGGCGGTAAGGAATGAGCAGTTCTTC.

This chain uses TRBV7-2 with TRBJ2-7, with 12 bases lining up with TRBD2. Germline assignment: CDR1 SGHTA and CDR2 FQGNSA. This CDR3 has 18 amino acids. V lost 2 bases to trimming and J lost 5 bases; unmatched junction nucleotides: 13. CDR3 nucleotide sequence: TGTGCCAGCAGCTTATTCCCCGGACTAGCGGGGAACATCGACGAGCAGTACTTC. Translated: CASSLFPGLAGNIDEQYF.

The rearrangement uses TRBV2 and TRBJ2-3; 8 positions match TRBD2. The CDR3 contains 15 residues. Losses at the gene ends were 3 bases for V and 6 bases for J; bases not matched to a gene: 8. Germline assignment: CDR1 SNHLY and CDR2 FYNNEI. The CDR3 coding sequence is TGTGCCAGCAGTGACGTCGGGGGGGGACGCGATACGCAGTATTTT. This translates into CASSDVGGGRDTQYF.

V gene TRBV5-6 combines with J gene TRBJ2-3; 8 bases fit TRBD2. The CDR3 contains 14 residues. CDR1 and CDR2 (germline): SGHDT, YYEEEE. Trimming at V came to 4 bases and at J to 1 base, leaving 2 bases not matched to a gene. The CDR3 reads CASSPGGRTDTQYF. The CDR3 coding sequence is TGTGCCAGCAGCCCGGGGGGGCGCACAGATACGCAGTATTTT.

This chain uses TRBV24-1 with TRBJ2-2; perhaps TRBD1 as D (6 bases). CDR3 size: 13 residues. CDR1 is KGHDR, CDR2 SFDVKD, per germline. V was shortened by 7 bases and J by 2 bases, with 7 bases between the two germline ends. The DNA for the CDR3 is TGTGCCACCAGACAGGGTAACACCGGGGAGCTGTTTTTT. This gives the protein CATRQGNTGELFF.

V gene TRBV28 combines with J gene TRBJ1-2; D not resolved. V gave up 7 bases and J gave up 3 bases, with 18 bases separating them. Germline CDR1 reads MDHEN; CDR2 reads SYDVKM. CDR3 length: 15 amino acids. The CDR3 region is CASTPASTPDYGYTF. CDR3 DNA: TGTGCCAGCACCCCTGCTAGTACCCCCGACTATGGCTACACCTTC.

The chain couples TRBV28 to TRBJ1-1, with TRBD1 matching over 10 bases. This CDR3 contains 15 residues. CDR1 MDHEN and CDR2 SYDVKM come from the germline V gene. Trimming cost V 5 bases and J 4 bases; bases outside gene matches: 7. The CDR3 protein is CASSPPTGGGTEAFF. The CDR3 DNA is TGTGCCAGCAGTCCTCCGACAGGGGGCGGCACTGAAGCTTTCTTT.

This chain connects TRBV18 to TRBJ1-2; D is uncertain. The germline CDR1 and CDR2 sequences are KGHSH and LQKENI. Trimming removed 2 bases from V and 5 bases from J, with 15 bases in between. This CDR3 has 15 amino acids. The CDR3 spells CASSPGRSDSYGYTF. The CDR3 bases are TGTGCCAGCTCACCAGGGAGATCGGATTCTTATGGCTACACCTTC.

The chain joins TRBV4-3 to TRBJ2-1, with D possibly matching TRBD2 (6 bases). Germline assignment: CDR1 LGHNA and CDR2 YSLEER. V was pared by 0 bases and J by 10 bases, with 13 bases between. CDR3 length: 14 residues. CDR3 in amino acids: CASSQDGRGEEQFF. DNA for the CDR3: TGCGCCAGCAGCCAAGACGGGAGAGGGGAAGAGCAGTTCTTC.

The V gene is TRBV6-1, the J gene TRBJ2-2; TRBD2 matches 10 bases. J was trimmed by 9 bases and V by 3 bases; bases with no gene match: 22. The CDR3 length is 20 residues. Looked up from germline, CDR1 is MNHNS and CDR2 is SASEGT. The CDR3 nucleotides are TGTGCCAGCAGTGAGAGAGACCCAGCGGAAGCGGGGGGGAGTGTTAGGGAGCTGTTTTTT. It is translated as CASSERDPAEAGGSVRELFF.

The chain couples TRBV27 to TRBJ1-1, with TRBD1 identical over 8 bases. Germline values: CDR1 MNHEY, CDR2 SMNVEV (reference sequence). V gave up 5 bases and J gave up 5 bases; unmatched junction bases: 7. The CDR3 totals 14 residues. The CDR3 spells CASSPRTGRTEAFF. The CDR3 coding sequence is TGTGCCAGCAGTCCCCGGACAGGGCGAACTGAAGCTTTCTTT.

V gene TRBV6-6 combines with J gene TRBJ2-6, with D perhaps TRBD1 (6 bases). V shed 5 bases and J shed 0 bases, with 14 bases lying between them. This CDR3 contains 17 residues. Germline lookup yields CDR1 MNHNY and CDR2 SVGAGI (reference sequence). CDR3 nucleotides: TGTGCCAGCAGTCGACAGGCGTCCCTCTCTGGGGCCAACGTCCTGACTTTC. Amino acid sequence: CASSRQASLSGANVLTF.

This clone was observed a few times. The V gene is TRBV7-8, the J gene TRBJ1-3; D is unresolved. CDR1 and CDR2 (germline): SGHVS, FQNEAQ. The length of the CDR3 is 15 residues. Trimming removed 2 bases at V and 2 bases at J, with 10 bases between. The CDR3 reads CASSLTTLTGNTIYF. CDR3 coding DNA: TGTGCCAGCAGCTTAACCACTCTGACTGGAAACACCATATATTTT.

The chain carries TRBV20-1 and TRBJ1-2; D is unresolved. V was pared by 2 bases and J by 7 bases, with 8 bases between. The CDR3 covers 11 residues. Germline-derived CDR1 and CDR2 are DFQATT and SNEGSKA (reference sequence). CDR3: CSARRASGYTF. The CDR3 DNA sequence: TGCAGTGCTAGACGTGCCAGTGGCTACACCTTC.

This rearrangement joins TRBV7-2 to TRBJ1-6; no definite D call. Between the trimmed V and J ends, which lost 1 base and 6 bases, there was a span of 10 bases. Germline V gene data show CDR1 as SGHTA and CDR2 as FQGNSA. This CDR3 contains 15 residues. The chain's CDR3 is CASSLEVTANSPLHF. In nucleotides, the CDR3 is TGTGCCAGCAGCTTAGAGGTTACAGCTAATTCACCCCTCCACTTT.

V and J are TRBV30 and TRBJ1-2; 10 bases agree with TRBD1. Unmatched junction bases numbered 4, after V lost 3 bases and J lost 6 bases. The CDR3 totals 13 residues. The germline V gene has CDR1 GTSNPN and CDR2 SVGIG (reference sequence). CDR3 in amino acids: CAWSPGTGDGYTF. As DNA, the CDR3 is TGTGCCTGGAGCCCGGGGACAGGGGATGGCTACACCTTC.

The rearrangement joins TRBV9 to TRBJ1-4, with 8 bases aligning to TRBD1. The CDR3 consists of 15 residues. Trimming removed 0 bases from V and 8 bases from J; junction bases left unmatched: 6. Germline loops: CDR1 SGDLS, CDR2 YYNGEE. The CDR3: CASSVDGRGREKLFF. CDR3 in DNA: TGTGCCAGCAGCGTAGACGGCAGGGGGCGGGAAAAACTGTTTTTT.

The chain recombines TRBV19 with TRBJ2-3, with 8 bases fitting TRBD2. The CDR3 runs 15 residues. Germline V gene sequence: CDR1 LNHDA, CDR2 SQIVND (reference sequence). V trimming: 1 base; J trimming: 3 bases; junction bases outside the gene matches: 3. CDR3 sequence (DNA): TGTGCCAGTAGTATAGCGGGGGGGCCGACAGATACGCAGTATTTT. Protein product: CASSIAGGPTDTQYF. The complete variable domain, with remaining parts taken from reference TRBV19 and TRBJ2-3, reads DGGITQSPKYLFRKEGQNVTLSCEQNLNHDAMYWYRQDPGQGLRLIYYSQIVNDFQKGDIAEGYSVSREKKESFPLTVTSAQKNPTAFYLCASSIAGGPTDTQYFGPGTRLTVL.

V gene TRBV6-2 or TRBV6-3 combines with J gene TRBJ1-4; maybe TRBD1 (5 bases). There are 17 residues in the CDR3. The germline V gene encodes CDR1 MNHEY and CDR2 SVGEGT. Trimming took off 3 bases at V and 0 bases at J, with 14 bases between the two ends. Here the CDR3 DNA reads TGTGCCAGCAGTTATTCCACAAGACAGACAACTAATGAAAAACTGTTTTTT. This encodes CASSYSTRQTTNEKLFF.